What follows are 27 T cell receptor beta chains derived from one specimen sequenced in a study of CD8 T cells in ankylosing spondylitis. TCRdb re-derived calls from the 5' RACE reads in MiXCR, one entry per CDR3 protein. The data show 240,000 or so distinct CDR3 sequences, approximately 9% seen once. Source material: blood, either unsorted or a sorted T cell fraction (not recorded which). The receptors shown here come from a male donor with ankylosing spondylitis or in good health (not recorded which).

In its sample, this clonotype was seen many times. In DNA, the CDR3 is TGCAGTGCTAGTAGGGGGATCGTCACAGATACGCAGTATTTT. It codes for CSASRGIVTDTQYF. This chain links TRBV20-1 with TRBJ2-3; possibly TRBD1 for D (6 bases). Per the germline V gene, CDR1 is DFQATT and CDR2 is SNEGSKA (reference sequence). V lost 3 bases and J 2 bases, leaving 12 bases between the germline ends. This CDR3 has 14 amino acids.

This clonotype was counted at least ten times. CDR3 region: CASSFSGIDTQYF. CDR3 DNA: TGTGCCAGCAGTTTTAGCGGTATAGATACGCAGTATTTT. The chain combines TRBV25-1 with TRBJ2-3; tentatively, D is TRBD2 (6 bases). V was pared by 5 bases and J by 5 bases, with 11 bases between. This CDR3 contains 13 residues. The germline gives CDR1 MGHDK, CDR2 SYGVNS.

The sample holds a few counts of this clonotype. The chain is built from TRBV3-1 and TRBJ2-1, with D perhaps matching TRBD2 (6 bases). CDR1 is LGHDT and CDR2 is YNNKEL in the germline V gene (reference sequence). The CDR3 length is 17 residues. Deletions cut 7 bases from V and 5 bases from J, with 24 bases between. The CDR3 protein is CASTIQHRGGLNNEQFF. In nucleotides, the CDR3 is TGTGCCAGCACCATACAACACCGAGGCGGACTAAACAATGAGCAGTTCTTC.

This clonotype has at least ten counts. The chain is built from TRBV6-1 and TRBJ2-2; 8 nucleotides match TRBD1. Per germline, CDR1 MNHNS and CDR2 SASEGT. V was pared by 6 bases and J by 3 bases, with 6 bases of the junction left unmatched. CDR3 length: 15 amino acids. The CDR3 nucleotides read TGTGCCAGCAGATCCCCGGACAGGGACACCGGGGAGCTGTTTTTT. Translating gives CASRSPDRDTGELFF.

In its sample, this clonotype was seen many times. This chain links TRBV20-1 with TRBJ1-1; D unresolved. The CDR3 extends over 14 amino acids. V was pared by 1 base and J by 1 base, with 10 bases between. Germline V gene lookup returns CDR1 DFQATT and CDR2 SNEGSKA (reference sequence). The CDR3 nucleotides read TGCAGTGCTAGAGCCCTGTCCTGGAACACTGAAGCTTTCTTT. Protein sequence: CSARALSWNTEAFF.

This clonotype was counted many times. The CDR3 coding sequence is TGTGCCAGCAAACCCGGGGAGGATCGGGGCAAAAACATTCAGTACTTC. Translation gives CASKPGEDRGKNIQYF. The chain has TRBV6-2 or TRBV6-3 and TRBJ2-4, with D maybe TRBD2 (6 bases). Germline assignment: CDR1 MNHEY and CDR2 SVGEGT. The CDR3 is made up of 16 amino acids. The V end was cut by 7 bases, the J end by 3 bases, with 19 bases between.

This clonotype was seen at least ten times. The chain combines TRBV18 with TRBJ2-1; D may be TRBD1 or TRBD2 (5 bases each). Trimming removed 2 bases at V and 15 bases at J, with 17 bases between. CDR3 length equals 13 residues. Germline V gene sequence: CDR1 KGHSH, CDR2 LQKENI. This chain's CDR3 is CASSPTGRTRWFF. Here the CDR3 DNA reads TGTGCCAGCTCACCAACGGGGCGGACCCGGTGGTTCTTC.

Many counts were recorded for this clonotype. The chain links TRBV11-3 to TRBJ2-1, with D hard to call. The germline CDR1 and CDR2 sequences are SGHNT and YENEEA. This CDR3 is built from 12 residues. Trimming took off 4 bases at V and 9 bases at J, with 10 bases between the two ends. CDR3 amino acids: CASSSKAGEQFF. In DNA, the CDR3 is TGTGCCAGCAGCTCGAAAGCAGGTGAGCAGTTCTTC. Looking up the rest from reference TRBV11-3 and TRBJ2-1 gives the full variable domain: EAGVVQSPRYKIIEKKQPVAFWCNPISGHNTLYWYLQNLGQGPELLIRYENEEAVDDSQLPKDRFSAERLKGVDSTLKIQPAELGDSAVYLCASSSKAGEQFFGPGTRLTVL.

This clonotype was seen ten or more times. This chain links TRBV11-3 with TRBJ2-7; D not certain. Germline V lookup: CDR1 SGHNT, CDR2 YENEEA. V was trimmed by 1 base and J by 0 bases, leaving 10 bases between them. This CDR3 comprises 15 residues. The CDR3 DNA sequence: TGTGCCAGCAGCTTAGTAGGGTTGGTCTCCTACGAGCAGTACTTC. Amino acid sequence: CASSLVGLVSYEQYF.

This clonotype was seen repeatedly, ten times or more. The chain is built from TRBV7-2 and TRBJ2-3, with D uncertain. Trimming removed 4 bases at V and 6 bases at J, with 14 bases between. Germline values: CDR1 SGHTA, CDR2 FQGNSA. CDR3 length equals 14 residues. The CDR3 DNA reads TGTGCCAGCAGCTCTCTAGGCGCCCTCGATACGCAGTATTTT. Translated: CASSSLGALDTQYF. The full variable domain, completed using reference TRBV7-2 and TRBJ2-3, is GAGVSQSPSNKVTEKGKDVELRCDPISGHTALYWYRQSLGQGLEFLIYFQGNSAPDKSGLPSDRFSAERTGGSVSTLTIQRTQQEDSAVYLCASSSLGALDTQYFGPGTRLTVL.

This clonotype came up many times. The CDR3 sequence is CASSEVTANTEAFF. The CDR3 DNA is TGCGCCAGCAGCGAAGTTACAGCGAACACTGAAGCTTTCTTT. The chain joins TRBV5-1 to TRBJ1-1; D ambiguous. Germline CDR1 and CDR2: SGHRS and YFSETQ. V was cut by 4 bases and J by 1 base, with 11 bases left in between. This CDR3 region has 14 residues.

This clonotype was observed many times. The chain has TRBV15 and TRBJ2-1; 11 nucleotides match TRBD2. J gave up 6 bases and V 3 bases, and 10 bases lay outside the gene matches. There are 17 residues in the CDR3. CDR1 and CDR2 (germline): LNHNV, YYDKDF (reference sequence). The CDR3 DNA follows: TGTGCCACCAGCAGGCCCCCCGGACTAGCGGGCAGCAATGAGCAGTTCTTC. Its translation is CATSRPPGLAGSNEQFF.

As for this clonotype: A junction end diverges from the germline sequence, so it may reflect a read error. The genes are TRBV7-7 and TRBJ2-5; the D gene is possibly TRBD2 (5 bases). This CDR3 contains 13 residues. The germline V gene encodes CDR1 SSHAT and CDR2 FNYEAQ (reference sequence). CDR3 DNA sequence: TGTGCTAGCAGCTTAGCGCTTACAGAGACCCAGTACTTC. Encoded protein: CASSLALTETQYF.

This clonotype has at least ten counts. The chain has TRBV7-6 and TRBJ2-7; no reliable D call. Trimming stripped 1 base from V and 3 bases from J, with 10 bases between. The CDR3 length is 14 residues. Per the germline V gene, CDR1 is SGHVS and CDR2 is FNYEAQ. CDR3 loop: CASSLGVEDYEQYF. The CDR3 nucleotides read TGTGCCAGCAGCTTAGGGGTGGAAGACTACGAGCAGTACTTC.

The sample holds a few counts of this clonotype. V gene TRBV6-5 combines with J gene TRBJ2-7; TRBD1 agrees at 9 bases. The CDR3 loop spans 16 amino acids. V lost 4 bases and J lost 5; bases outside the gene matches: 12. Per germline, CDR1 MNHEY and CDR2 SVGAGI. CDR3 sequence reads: CASSLQGATYGDEQYF. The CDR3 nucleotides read TGTGCCAGCAGTTTACAGGGGGCGACGTATGGTGACGAGCAGTACTTC.

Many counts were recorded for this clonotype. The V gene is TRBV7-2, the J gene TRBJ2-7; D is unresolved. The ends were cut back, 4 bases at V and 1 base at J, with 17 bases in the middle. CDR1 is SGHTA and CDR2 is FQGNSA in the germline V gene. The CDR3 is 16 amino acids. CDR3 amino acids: CASSSDLWVSSYEQYF. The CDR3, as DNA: TGTGCCAGCAGCTCCGACTTATGGGTTTCATCCTACGAGCAGTACTTC.

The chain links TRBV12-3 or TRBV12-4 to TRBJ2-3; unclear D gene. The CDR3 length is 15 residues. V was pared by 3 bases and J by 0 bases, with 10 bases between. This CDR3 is CASSFSQSSTDTQYF. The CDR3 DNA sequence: TGTGCCAGCAGTTTTTCCCAGTCTAGCACAGATACGCAGTATTTT.

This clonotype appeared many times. The CDR3, as DNA: TGTGCCAGCAGCCGGACAGGGGAAGGCACTGAAGCTTTCTTT. It specifies CASSRTGEGTEAFF. V and J are TRBV6-1 and TRBJ1-1; 9 bases match TRBD1. The CDR3 is 14 amino acids. CDR1 and CDR2 from the germline V gene are MNHNS and SASEGT. The trim removed 6 bases at V and 4 bases at J, leaving 6 bases unmatched.

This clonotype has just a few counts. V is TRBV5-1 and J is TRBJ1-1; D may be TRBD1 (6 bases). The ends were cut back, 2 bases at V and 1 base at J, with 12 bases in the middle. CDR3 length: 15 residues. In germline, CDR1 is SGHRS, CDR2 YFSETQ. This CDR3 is CASSLRTDSNTEAFF. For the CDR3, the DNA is TGCGCCAGCAGCTTACGGACAGACTCGAACACTGAAGCTTTCTTT.

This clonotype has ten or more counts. DNA for the CDR3: TGTGCCAGCAGTCCGGGACAGGCCTACAATGAGCAGTTCTTC. As protein: CASSPGQAYNEQFF. J is TRBJ2-1 and V is TRBV12-3 or TRBV12-4, with TRBD1 matching over 8 bases. The CDR3 is 14 amino acids. J lost 2 bases, V lost 5 bases, and 2 bases had no gene match.

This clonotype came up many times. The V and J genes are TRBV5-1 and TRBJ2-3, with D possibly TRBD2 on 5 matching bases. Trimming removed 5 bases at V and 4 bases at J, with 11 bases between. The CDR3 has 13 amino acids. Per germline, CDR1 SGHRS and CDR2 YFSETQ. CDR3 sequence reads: CASRPGLADTQYF. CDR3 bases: TGCGCCAGCAGACCTGGACTGGCAGATACGCAGTATTTT. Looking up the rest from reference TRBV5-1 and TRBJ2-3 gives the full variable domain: KAGVTQTPRYLIKTRGQQVTLSCSPISGHRSVSWYQQTPGQGLQFLFEYFSETQRNKGNFPGRFSGRQFSNSRSEMNVSTLELGDSALYLCASRPGLADTQYFGPGTRLTVL.

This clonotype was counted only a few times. The CDR3 nucleotides read TGTGCCAGCAGTGGGTTGAGCAGAAGCTACAGAGAGCAGTTCTTC. Translated, it gives CASSGLSRSYREQFF. The chain carries TRBV25-1 and TRBJ2-1; no reliable D call. V was shortened by 4 bases and J by 10 bases, with 20 bases between the two germline ends. CDR1 and CDR2 from the germline V gene are MGHDK and SYGVNS. There are 15 residues in the CDR3.

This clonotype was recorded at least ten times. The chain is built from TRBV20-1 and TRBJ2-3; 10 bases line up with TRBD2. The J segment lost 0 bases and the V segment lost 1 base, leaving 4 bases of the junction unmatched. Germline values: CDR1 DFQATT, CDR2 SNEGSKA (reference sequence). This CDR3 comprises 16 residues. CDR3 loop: CSARGTSGASTDTQYF. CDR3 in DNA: TGCAGTGCTAGAGGGACTAGCGGAGCTAGCACAGATACGCAGTATTTT.

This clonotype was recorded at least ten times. The CDR3 DNA follows: TGCAGTGCTAGCCCAGGGGGGAGACCCAACGAGCAGTACTTC. This codes for CSASPGGRPNEQYF. This rearrangement joins TRBV20-1 to TRBJ2-7, with D possibly TRBD1 on 7 matching bases. This CDR3 is 14 amino acids long. V lost 3 bases and J 5 bases, leaving 17 bases between the germline ends. Germline V gene lookup returns CDR1 DFQATT and CDR2 SNEGSKA (reference sequence).

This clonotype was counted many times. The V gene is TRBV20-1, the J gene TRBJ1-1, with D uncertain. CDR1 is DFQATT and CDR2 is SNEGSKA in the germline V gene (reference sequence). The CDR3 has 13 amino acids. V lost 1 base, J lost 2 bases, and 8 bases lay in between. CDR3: CSARGQINTEAFF. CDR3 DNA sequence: TGCAGTGCTAGAGGGCAGATTAACACTGAAGCTTTCTTT.

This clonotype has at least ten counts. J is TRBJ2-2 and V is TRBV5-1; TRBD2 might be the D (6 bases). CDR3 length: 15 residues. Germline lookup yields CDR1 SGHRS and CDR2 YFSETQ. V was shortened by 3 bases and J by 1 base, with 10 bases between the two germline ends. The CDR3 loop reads CASSWRDVNTGELFF. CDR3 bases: TGCGCCAGCAGCTGGAGGGACGTGAACACCGGGGAGCTGTTTTTT.

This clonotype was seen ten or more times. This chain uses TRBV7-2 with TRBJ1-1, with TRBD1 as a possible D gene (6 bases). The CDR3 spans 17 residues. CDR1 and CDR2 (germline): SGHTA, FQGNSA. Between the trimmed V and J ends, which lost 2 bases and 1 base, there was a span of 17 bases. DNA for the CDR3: TGTGCCAGCAGCTTACAGTTTCCGGGACAAACGAACACTGAAGCTTTCTTT. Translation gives CASSLQFPGQTNTEAFF.